Shown below are 18 T cell receptor beta chains from a single sample sequenced in a study of blood T cell repertoires in COVID-19 (dated by TCRdb to about 2020). Library preparation was by the immunoSEQ multiplex PCR assay. The source is immuneACCESS, and TCRdb retained only in-frame sequences with V and J called. Part of the clones is not carried over; for the studies checked, unresolved V genes explain less than half of this, and the remainder is unexplained. A total of about 59,000 clones appear in this sample, about four fifths of them only once. About 4% of the sample rests with the top ten. Sequencing used peripheral blood. Receptors were obtained from an elderly woman with acute or convalescent COVID-19.

DNA for the CDR3: TGTGCCAGCAGTTACGACGGGGCGGGGGGCTACACCTTC. Translated, it gives CASSYDGAGGYTF. The chain joins TRBV6-5 to TRBJ1-2, with TRBD1 as a possible D gene (5 bases). CDR1 is MNHEY and CDR2 is SVGAGI in the germline V gene. Trimming removed 2 bases from V and 8 bases from J, with 12 bases in between. The CDR3 loop spans 13 amino acids.

The CDR3 reads CASSAGTENQPQHF. DNA for the CDR3: TGTGCCAGCAGCGCCGGGACAGAGAATCAGCCCCAGCATTTT. The J gene is TRBJ1-5, the V gene TRBV9; TRBD1 aligns across 7 bases. CDR1 is SGDLS and CDR2 is YYNGEE in the germline V gene. The CDR3 spans 14 residues. With V trimmed by 3 bases and J by 4 bases, 4 bases remained unmatched.

CDR3 protein: CASSVVGGGGLNTGELFF. CDR3 in DNA: TGTGCCAGCAGCGTAGTCGGCGGTGGCGGGCTGAACACCGGGGAGCTGTTTTTT. V usage is TRBV9 and J usage is TRBJ2-2, with a weak D call TRBD2 (5 bases). Trimming cost V 0 bases and J 1 base, with 16 bases left between them. The CDR3 runs 18 residues. Germline lookup yields CDR1 SGDLS and CDR2 YYNGEE.

This clone was recorded once. This sequence joins TRBV18 and TRBJ1-6, with D possibly being TRBD1 (5 bases). Germline V CDR1 and CDR2: KGHSH, LQKENI. With 6 bases removed from V and 7 bases from J, the gap between germline ends came to 13 bases. This CDR3 has 14 amino acids. The CDR3: CASSLGGKNSPLHF. CDR3 DNA sequence: TGTGCCAGCTCCCTGGGGGGAAAAAATTCACCCCTCCACTTT. The variable domain in full, completed from reference TRBV18 and TRBJ1-6, reads NAGVMQNPRHLVRRRGQEARLRCSPMKGHSHVYWYRQLPEEGLKFMVYLQKENIIDESGMPKERFSAEFPKEGPSILRIQQVVRGDSAAYFCASSLGGKNSPLHFGNGTRLTVT.

This chain uses TRBV7-9 with TRBJ2-1, with 7 bases aligning to TRBD2. Germline assignment: CDR1 SEHNR and CDR2 FQNEAQ (reference sequence). This CDR3 is built from 15 residues. V shed 5 bases, J shed 7 bases, and the junction held 11 bases outside the gene matches. CDR3 loop: CASSPNPTSSNEQFF. CDR3 DNA: TGTGCCAGCAGCCCTAACCCGACTAGCAGTAATGAGCAGTTCTTC. Looking up the rest from reference TRBV7-9 and TRBJ2-1 gives the full variable domain: DTGVSQNPRHKITKRGQNVTFRCDPISEHNRLYWYRQTLGQGPEFLTYFQNEAQLEKSRLLSDRFSAERPKGSFSTLEIQRTEQGDSAMYLCASSPNPTSSNEQFFGPGTRLTVL.

This sequence joins TRBV27 and TRBJ2-5; D remains ambiguous. The CDR3 contains 15 residues. V was shortened by 5 bases and J by 0 bases, with 13 bases between the two germline ends. Germline CDR1 reads MNHEY; CDR2 reads SMNVEV (reference sequence). Here the CDR3 reads CASSPTVWYQETQYF. The CDR3 nucleotides are TGTGCCAGCAGTCCGACTGTTTGGTACCAAGAGACCCAGTACTTC.

J is TRBJ1-1 and V is TRBV5-1; 8 bases are a match to TRBD1. Germline-derived CDR1 and CDR2 are SGHRS and YFSETQ. V was clipped by 6 bases and J by 0 bases; unmatched bases: 4. This CDR3 is 14 amino acids long. The CDR3 here is CASTRTGLNTEAFF. CDR3 bases: TGCGCCAGCACTAGGACAGGGTTGAACACTGAAGCTTTCTTT.

The chain couples TRBV5-4 to TRBJ1-1, with a possible D match to TRBD1 (5 bases). The CDR3 contains 15 residues. Trimming pared 1 base from V and 2 bases from J, leaving 12 bases between. Germline CDR1 and CDR2: SGHNT and YYREEE (reference sequence). This chain's CDR3 is CASSLKVGANTEAFF. Here the CDR3 DNA reads TGTGCCAGCAGCTTGAAAGTAGGGGCCAACACTGAAGCTTTCTTT.

The sample holds a few counts of this clone. The chain joins TRBV27 to TRBJ2-7, with a weak D call TRBD1 (5 bases). The germline V gene encodes CDR1 MNHEY and CDR2 SMNVEV (reference sequence). The CDR3 totals 15 residues. Trimming stripped 5 bases from V and 2 bases from J, with 16 bases between. DNA of the CDR3: TGTGCCAGCAGTCATACAGGAATGGTCACCTACGAGCAGTACTTC. Its protein product is CASSHTGMVTYEQYF.

The chain joins TRBV19 to TRBJ1-4; 7 bases fit TRBD1. J gave up 6 bases and V 6 bases, and 10 bases lay outside the gene matches. Germline CDR1 and CDR2: LNHDA and SQIVND (reference sequence). The CDR3 spans 15 residues. CDR3: CASRSGQATYEKLFF. The CDR3 nucleotides are TGTGCCAGTAGAAGTGGACAGGCGACGTATGAAAAACTGTTTTTT. Full variable domain (rest looked up from reference TRBV19 and TRBJ1-4): DGGITQSPKYLFRKEGQNVTLSCEQNLNHDAMYWYRQDPGQGLRLIYYSQIVNDFQKGDIAEGYSVSREKKESFPLTVTSAQKNPTAFYLCASRSGQATYEKLFFGSGTQLSVL.

This chain links TRBV2 with TRBJ2-7, with 8 bases aligning to TRBD1. The germline V gene encodes CDR1 SNHLY and CDR2 FYNNEI. Trimming took 3 bases from V and 4 from J; bases not matched to a gene: 5. The CDR3 loop spans 14 amino acids. The CDR3 loop is CASSEYRGAYEQYF. The CDR3 DNA reads as TGTGCCAGCAGTGAGTACAGGGGGGCTTACGAGCAGTACTTC.

This chain uses TRBV5-6 with TRBJ2-5, with 12 bases that match TRBD2. The length of the CDR3 is 16 residues. V lost 4 bases and J lost 5; bases outside the gene matches: 9. Germline V CDR1 and CDR2: SGHDT, YYEEEE. DNA for the CDR3: TGTGCCAGCAGCCCGCCCCTAGCGGGGGGGCCGGAGACCCAGTACTTC. This gives the protein CASSPPLAGGPETQYF.

This rearrangement joins TRBV5-1 to TRBJ2-5; TRBD2 agrees at 16 bases. The CDR3 has 15 residues. CDR1 is SGHRS, CDR2 YFSETQ, per germline. J gave up 9 bases and V 0 bases, and 2 bases lay outside the gene matches. CDR3 loop: CASSLDGTSGGAQYF. The CDR3 DNA follows: TGCGCCAGCAGCTTGGATGGGACTAGCGGGGGGGCCCAGTACTTC.

This clone was detected only once. This chain joins TRBV7-2 and TRBJ2-1, with TRBD2 identical over 11 bases. Trimming cost V 8 bases and J 6 bases; bases outside gene matches: 6. There are 14 residues in the CDR3. The V gene's germline CDR1 is SGHTA and CDR2 FQGNSA. In DNA form, the CDR3 reads TGTGCCAGCGGATTAGCGGGGGGGCCCAATGAGCAGTTCTTC. Translation: CASGLAGGPNEQFF.

The CDR3 DNA is TGTGCCAGCAGTTCTAAACGGGCTAGCGGGAGCTACGAGCAGTACTTC. It yields the protein CASSSKRASGSYEQYF. The V and J genes are TRBV27 and TRBJ2-7; 10 bases map to TRBD2. V was pared by 4 bases and J by 3 bases, with 9 bases of the junction left unmatched. This CDR3 has 16 residues. Germline V gene sequence: CDR1 MNHEY, CDR2 SMNVEV (reference sequence).

This CDR3 is CASGLVRGMNTEAFF. The CDR3 region has the DNA TGTGCTAGTGGTTTGGTACGGGGGATGAACACTGAAGCTTTCTTT. The J gene is TRBJ1-1, the V gene TRBV12-5, with D maybe TRBD1 (5 bases). V was trimmed by 0 bases and J by 0 bases, leaving 8 bases between them. Germline CDR1 is LGHNT and CDR2 is FRNRAP. The CDR3 is 15 amino acids. Full variable domain (remainder filled in from reference TRBV12-5 and TRBJ1-1): DARVTQTPRHKVTEMGQEVTMRCQPILGHNTVFWYRQTMMQGLELLAYFRNRAPLDDSGMPKDRFSAEMPDATLATLKIQPSEPRDSAVYFCASGLVRGMNTEAFFGQGTRLTVV.

This clone has only a few counts. This sequence joins TRBV15 and TRBJ1-4; 7 bases are a match to TRBD1. In germline, CDR1 is LNHNV, CDR2 YYDKDF (reference sequence). With V trimmed by 5 bases and J by 7 bases, 10 bases remained unmatched. The CDR3 is made up of 15 amino acids. The DNA of the CDR3 is TGTGCCACCAGCGCCGAGGGGGCGCGGGGTGAAAAACTGTTTTTT. It yields the protein CATSAEGARGEKLFF.

This sequence joins TRBV2 and TRBJ2-7, with TRBD2 matching over 11 bases. With 7 bases clipped from V and 7 bases from J, the junction kept 6 bases outside the gene matches. CDR1 is SNHLY and CDR2 is FYNNEI in the germline V gene. CDR3 length: 13 residues. CDR3 nucleotide sequence: TGTGCCAGCACCAGGACTAGCGGGCGGGAGCAGTACTTC. Encoded protein: CASTRTSGREQYF. Full variable domain (missing parts from reference TRBV2 and TRBJ2-7): EPEVTQTPSHQVTQMGQEVILRCVPISNHLYFYWYRQILGQKVEFLVSFYNNEISEKSEIFDDQFSVERPDGSNFTLKIRSTKLEDSAMYFCASTRTSGREQYFGPGTRLTVT.